Shown below are 25 T cell receptor beta chains from a single sample sequenced in a study of T cells after posttransplantation cyclophosphamide. Here immunoSEQ multiplex PCR was the method, and the copy in TCRdb shows in-frame clones only, minus some. Among roughly 21,000 clones listed, approximately 86% were seen once. Control samples came 1 year after myeloablative marrow transplants with methotrexate plus calcineurin inhibitor. Sample: PBMCs, taken 350 to 400 days after allogeneic stem cell transplant with calcineurin inhibitor and methotrexate. The receptors originated from a female patient aged 30 to 45 who received an allogeneic stem cell transplant from an unrelated donor, was CMV-positive, and had acute and chronic GVHD. Some T cells here may be from the graft donor.

This sequence joins TRBV7-2 and TRBJ2-5, with 9 bases identical to TRBD2. The CDR3 has 17 residues. V was pared by 1 base and J by 1 base, with 7 bases of the junction left unmatched. Germline V gene sequence: CDR1 SGHTA, CDR2 FQGNSA. The CDR3: CASSLGVLAGPQETQYF. DNA for the CDR3: TGTGCCAGCAGCTTAGGCGTGCTAGCGGGGCCCCAAGAGACCCAGTACTTC.

The chain has TRBV7-2 and TRBJ2-1; 12 bases fit TRBD2. Losses at the gene ends were 5 bases for V and 9 bases for J; bases not matched to a gene: 8. CDR3 size: 15 residues. CDR1 and CDR2 (germline): SGHTA, FQGNSA. The CDR3 sequence is CASSLTSGRNGEQFF. The CDR3 DNA follows: TGTGCCAGCAGCCTCACTAGCGGGAGGAACGGTGAGCAGTTCTTC.

V gene TRBV7-9 combines with J gene TRBJ2-5; D unresolved. Germline CDR1 is SEHNR and CDR2 is FQNEAQ (reference sequence). This CDR3 has 11 amino acids. The CDR3 DNA reads TGTGCTTCGTGGGCCCAAGAGACCCAGTACTTC. This encodes CASWAQETQYF.

This clone came up once. V usage is TRBV27 and J usage is TRBJ1-4, with TRBD1 as a possible D gene (6 bases). This CDR3 comprises 13 residues. Germline-derived CDR1 and CDR2 are MNHEY and SMNVEV (reference sequence). Trimming stripped 3 bases from V and 8 bases from J, with 10 bases between. The CDR3 reads CASSFNRVEKLFF. For the CDR3, the DNA is TGTGCCAGCAGTTTCAACAGGGTAGAAAAACTGTTTTTT.

The CDR3 DNA reads as TGTGCCAGCAGTGCAGATGGACAGAACCGTCTGCATGGCTACACCTTC. Translation gives CASSADGQNRLHGYTF. This rearrangement joins TRBV28 to TRBJ1-2; D is possibly TRBD1 (6 bases). Trimming removed 5 bases at V and 6 bases at J, with 22 bases between. This CDR3 comprises 16 residues. CDR1 MDHEN and CDR2 SYDVKM come from the germline V gene.

This rearrangement joins TRBV28 to TRBJ2-7; D perhaps matches TRBD1 (5 bases). V shed 3 bases and J shed 2 bases, with 20 bases lying between them. CDR3 length: 17 amino acids. Germline V gives CDR1 MDHEN, CDR2 SYDVKM. The CDR3 protein is CASSLYSMGTGPYEQYF. DNA for the CDR3: TGTGCCAGCAGTTTGTATAGTATGGGAACAGGACCCTACGAGCAGTACTTC.

CDR3 nucleotides: TGTGCCAGCAGTTATGTTAGTCAGGGCCGGGAGACCCAGTACTTC. Residues: CASSYVSQGRETQYF. The V and J genes are TRBV6-5 and TRBJ2-5, with a tentative D call TRBD1 (5 bases). Germline V gene data show CDR1 as MNHEY and CDR2 as SVGAGI. The V and J ends lost 3 bases and 5 bases respectively, with 16 bases between them. The CDR3 has 15 amino acids.

V and J are TRBV7-2 and TRBJ2-2; no definite D call. This CDR3 is built from 15 residues. V gave up 5 bases and J gave up 3 bases, with 13 bases separating them. Per the germline V gene, CDR1 is SGHTA and CDR2 is FQGNSA. CDR3 nucleotides: TGTGCCAGCAGCCTGCTAGGTGACTACACCGGGGAGCTGTTTTTT. Translating it yields CASSLLGDYTGELFF.

The gene calls are TRBV7-9 and TRBJ2-2; the D is unclear. The V and J ends lost 6 bases and 8 bases respectively, with 10 bases between them. Germline lookup yields CDR1 SEHNR and CDR2 FQNEAQ (reference sequence). The CDR3 length is 12 residues. The CDR3 DNA is TGTGCCAGCAGTCAAAGCGCGGGGGAGCTGTTTTTT. This gives the protein CASSQSAGELFF.

This rearrangement joins TRBV4-3 to TRBJ1-5, with 11 bases matching TRBD1. Germline CDR1 is LGHNA and CDR2 is YSLEER. After removal of 4 bases from V and 7 bases from J, the junction contained 6 bases not matched to a gene. The CDR3 sequence is 15 residues long. CDR3 residues: CASSPGTGGGQPQHF. CDR3 in DNA: TGCGCCAGCAGCCCGGGGACAGGGGGAGGACAGCCCCAGCATTTT.

The chain couples TRBV11-2 to TRBJ2-3; D ambiguous. V lost 5 bases to trimming and J lost 0 bases, with 9 bases between them. The CDR3 has 14 residues. The germline V gene encodes CDR1 SGHAT and CDR2 FQNNGV. For the CDR3, the DNA is TGTGCCAGCAGCCCCATCAGTAGCACAGATACGCAGTATTTT. Its protein is CASSPISSTDTQYF.

The chain is built from TRBV2 and TRBJ1-3; 9 bases map to TRBD1. The CDR3 runs 16 residues. Unmatched junction bases numbered 9, after V lost 9 bases and J lost 0 bases. CDR1 is SNHLY, CDR2 FYNNEI, per germline. In DNA form, the CDR3 reads TGTGCCAGGGGACAGGGATCCCTTACCTCTGGAAACACCATATATTTT. Translating gives CARGQGSLTSGNTIYF.

This chain joins TRBV27 and TRBJ2-1; D call uncertain. The CDR3 is 13 amino acids. Between the trimmed V and J ends, which lost 0 bases and 8 bases, there was a span of 8 bases. Germline assignment: CDR1 MNHEY and CDR2 SMNVEV (reference sequence). The CDR3 DNA follows: TGTGCCAGCAGTTTATCACGTCGGGATGAGCAGTTCTTC. This encodes CASSLSRRDEQFF.

A few counts support this clone. This rearrangement joins TRBV28 to TRBJ2-2; tentatively, D is TRBD1 (5 bases). CDR3 length: 13 amino acids. The germline V and J ends were trimmed by 5 bases and 9 bases, with 13 bases remaining between them. The germline V gene encodes CDR1 MDHEN and CDR2 SYDVKM. The DNA for the CDR3 is TGTGCCAGCAGTCAGGGTTCGCGCCGGGAGCTGTTTTTT. Translating it yields CASSQGSRRELFF.

This clone has a handful of counts. The V and J genes are TRBV6-5 and TRBJ2-7, with D unclear. The CDR3 runs 14 residues. CDR1 and CDR2 from the germline V gene are MNHEY and SVGAGI. V dropped 7 bases and J dropped 1 base, with 14 bases sitting between them. The CDR3 spells CASKLIGESYEQYF. The CDR3 DNA reads TGTGCCAGCAAATTAATAGGAGAATCCTACGAGCAGTACTTC.

The chain combines TRBV5-1 with TRBJ1-2; unclear D gene. V dropped 4 bases and J dropped 0 bases, with 13 bases sitting between them. This CDR3 comprises 15 residues. Germline values: CDR1 SGHRS, CDR2 YFSETQ. CDR3 amino acids: CASSDSLSSNYGYTF. CDR3 bases: TGCGCCAGCAGCGACTCCCTGTCCTCTAACTATGGCTACACCTTC.

On this clone: A read error may produce the germline difference seen at one junction end. J is TRBJ2-7 and V is TRBV6-1; 9 bases align to TRBD1. The CDR3 is 15 amino acids. Germline CDR1 reads MNHNS; CDR2 reads SASEGT. The DNA of the CDR3 is TGTGCCGGCAGTGAACGGGGACAGGGCCCCTACGAGCAGTACTTC. It codes for CAGSERGQGPYEQYF.

V is TRBV7-3 and J is TRBJ2-5; 7 bases are shared with TRBD2. CDR3 size: 14 residues. CDR1 and CDR2 from the germline V gene are SGHTA and FQGTGA. J lost 1 base, V lost 3 bases, and 2 bases had no gene match. The CDR3 bases are TGTGCCAGCAGCTTTGGCGGGGGCCAAGAGACCCAGTACTTC. This encodes CASSFGGGQETQYF. Full variable domain (missing parts from reference TRBV7-3 and TRBJ2-5): GAGVSQTPSNKVTEKGKYVELRCDPISGHTALYWYRQSLGQGPEFLIYFQGTGAADDSGLPNDRFFAVRPEGSVSTLKIQRTERGDSAVYLCASSFGGGQETQYFGPGTRLLVL.

The chain employs TRBV2 and TRBJ1-1; no reliable D call. CDR1 and CDR2 from the germline V gene are SNHLY and FYNNEI. V was clipped by 3 bases and J by 0 bases, with 8 bases between them. The CDR3 extends over 14 amino acids. The CDR3 DNA is TGTGCCAGCAGTGATGGGCAGCTGAACACTGAAGCTTTCTTT. Its protein product is CASSDGQLNTEAFF. The variable domain in full, with the rest retrieved from reference TRBV2 and TRBJ1-1, is EPEVTQTPSHQVTQMGQEVILRCVPISNHLYFYWYRQILGQKVEFLVSFYNNEISEKSEIFDDQFSVERPDGSNFTLKIRSTKLEDSAMYFCASSDGQLNTEAFFGQGTRLTVV.

CDR3 protein: CASSLRGYGYTF. The CDR3 bases are TGTGCCAGCAGCTTGCGAGGTTATGGCTACACCTTC. This chain connects TRBV5-8 to TRBJ1-2; D call uncertain. The CDR3 length is 12 residues. V lost 1 base and J 5 bases, leaving 6 bases between the germline ends. In germline, CDR1 is SGHTS, CDR2 YDEGEE.

As DNA, the CDR3 is TGCAGCGTATGGACAGGGGGCGGGTACGAGCAGTACTTC. Protein product: CSVWTGGGYEQYF. This chain uses TRBV29-1 with TRBJ2-7, with TRBD1 matching 11 bases. The CDR3 is 13 amino acids. J gave up 4 bases and V 6 bases, and 5 bases lay outside the gene matches. Germline V lookup: CDR1 SQVTM, CDR2 ANQGSEA.

The chain couples TRBV5-1 to TRBJ2-1; 8 positions agree with TRBD2. Germline V lookup: CDR1 SGHRS, CDR2 YFSETQ. The V segment lost 0 bases and the J segment 7 bases; nucleotides outside the gene matches: 9. The CDR3 is 16 residues long. The CDR3 sequence is CASSLEPGLDRNEQFF. Here the CDR3 DNA reads TGCGCCAGCAGCTTGGAACCGGGACTAGATAGGAATGAGCAGTTCTTC.

The rearrangement joins TRBV4-1 to TRBJ1-4; D is undetermined. V was trimmed by 1 base and J by 8 bases, leaving 14 bases between them. The CDR3 spans 15 residues. CDR1 is MGHRA and CDR2 is YSYEKL in the germline V gene. CDR3 nucleotide sequence: TGCGCCAGCAGCCAAGTAGGAGGGTTTTGGGAAAAACTGTTTTTT. Translated: CASSQVGGFWEKLFF.

The J gene is TRBJ2-7, the V gene TRBV7-3; TRBD2 agrees at 8 bases. The CDR3 totals 14 residues. After removal of 4 bases from V and 6 bases from J, the junction contained 8 bases not matched to a gene. The germline V gene encodes CDR1 SGHTA and CDR2 FQGTGA. The CDR3 coding sequence is TGTGCCAGCAGCTCCACCGGGACTAGTACCGAGCAGTACTTC. Translation: CASSSTGTSTEQYF.

This sequence joins TRBV12-5 and TRBJ2-3, with D unresolved. The germline V and J ends were trimmed by 6 bases and 2 bases, with 12 bases remaining between them. Germline V gene data show CDR1 as LGHNT and CDR2 as FRNRAP. The CDR3 totals 14 residues. The CDR3 here is CASGSNLATDTQYF. CDR3 DNA sequence: TGTGCTAGTGGCTCTAACTTAGCCACAGATACGCAGTATTTT.